These 25 T cell receptor beta chains originate from one sample sequenced in a study of blood T cell repertoires in COVID-19. This table comes from immunoSEQ multiplex PCR, and its TCRdb copy is limited to in-frame clones, with some not included. The sample has tens of thousands of clones; more than 80% are singletons. Sequences were obtained from peripheral blood. These receptors were collected from a woman between 65 and 79 years old with acute or convalescent COVID-19.

This chain connects TRBV7-3 to TRBJ1-1, with TRBD1 matching 9 bases. Germline trimming cut 5 bases from V and 1 base from J; bases unmatched to any gene: 5. CDR3 length: 15 residues. Germline loops: CDR1 SGHTA, CDR2 FQGTGA. The CDR3, as DNA: TGTGCCAGCAGCCGCTCGACAGGGGGGAACACTGAAGCTTTCTTT. It encodes CASSRSTGGNTEAFF.

This chain links TRBV3-1 (or the pseudogene TRBV3-2) with TRBJ2-7, with 10 bases fitting TRBD2. Germline CDR1 and CDR2: LGHDT and YNNKEL (reference sequence). V was pared by 0 bases and J by 5 bases, with 7 bases of the junction left unmatched. The CDR3 is 16 residues long. CDR3 DNA: TGTGCCAGCAGCCAAGACTGGCTAGCGGGAGACAACGAGCAGTACTTC. As protein: CASSQDWLAGDNEQYF.

This clone has just a few counts. V gene TRBV5-1 combines with J gene TRBJ2-1; 11 nucleotides agree with TRBD2. Germline values: CDR1 SGHRS, CDR2 YFSETQ. CDR3 size: 14 residues. J was trimmed by 5 bases and V by 4 bases; bases with no gene match: 2. In nucleotides, the CDR3 is TGCGCCAGCAGCCTAGCGGGAGGTAACAATGAGCAGTTCTTC. Amino acid sequence: CASSLAGGNNEQFF.

V gene TRBV6-4 combines with J gene TRBJ2-3, with 7 bases fitting TRBD1. Trimming cost V 2 bases and J 4 bases; bases outside gene matches: 9. The CDR3 contains 16 residues. The germline gives CDR1 MRHNA, CDR2 SNTAGT. The CDR3 region is CASSDKTGTGPDTQYF. CDR3 nucleotides: TGTGCCAGCAGTGACAAGACAGGGACGGGGCCAGATACGCAGTATTTT.

The chain couples TRBV18 to TRBJ2-2; 10 bases map to TRBD2. V gave up 6 bases and J gave up 5 bases; unmatched junction bases: 6. Looked up from germline, CDR1 is KGHSH and CDR2 is LQKENI. The CDR3 extends over 15 amino acids. The CDR3 nucleotides are TGTGCCAGCTCCCCGGGACTAGCGAGGACCGGGGAGCTGTTTTTT. It is translated as CASSPGLARTGELFF.

This rearrangement joins TRBV14 to TRBJ2-1; 7 bases are shared with TRBD2. The V gene end was trimmed by 4 bases and the J gene end by 2 bases; junction bases not matched to a gene: 5. CDR1 and CDR2 from the germline V gene are SGHDN and FVKESK. CDR3 length: 15 residues. For the CDR3, the DNA is TGTGCCAGCAGCCCTAGACTAGCCGCCTACAATGAGCAGTTCTTC. Encoded protein: CASSPRLAAYNEQFF. Combining the CDR3 with reference TRBV14 and TRBJ2-1 gives the whole variable domain EAGVTQFPSHSVIEKGQTVTLRCDPISGHDNLYWYRRVMGKEIKFLLHFVKESKQDESGMPNNRFLAERTGGTYSTLKVQPAELEDSGVYFCASSPRLAAYNEQFFGPGTRLTVL.

This chain links TRBV5-1 with TRBJ2-1, with D uncertain. Trimming stripped 0 bases from V and 9 bases from J, with 7 bases between. Germline CDR1 reads SGHRS; CDR2 reads YFSETQ. The CDR3 has 12 amino acids. CDR3 in DNA: TGCGCCAGCAGCTTGGACAGCCGTGAGCAGTTCTTC. It encodes CASSLDSREQFF.

V and J are TRBV28 and TRBJ1-1; 8 nucleotides agree with TRBD1. This CDR3 has 11 residues. Trimming cost V 7 bases and J 10 bases; bases outside gene matches: 5. Germline V lookup: CDR1 MDHEN, CDR2 SYDVKM. This CDR3 is CASTRTGLAFF. The CDR3 DNA sequence: TGTGCCAGCACCAGGACAGGGTTAGCTTTCTTT.

V and J are TRBV6-6 and TRBJ1-4; D is possibly TRBD1 (5 bases). The CDR3 covers 13 residues. The germline CDR1 and CDR2 sequences are MNHNY and SVGAGI (reference sequence). V lost 0 bases and J lost 14, with 13 bases in between. As DNA, the CDR3 is TGTGCCAGCAGTTACTCAAGCCCAGGGTGGCTGTTTTTT. This translates into CASSYSSPGWLFF.

The CDR3 region has the DNA TGCGCCAGCAGGGACTATTACACCGGGGAGCTGTTTTTT. As protein: CASRDYYTGELFF. This rearrangement joins TRBV5-1 to TRBJ2-2; tentative D call: TRBD2 (6 bases). Germline-derived CDR1 and CDR2 are SGHRS and YFSETQ. Trimming left V 5 bases short and J 3 bases short, with 8 bases between. The CDR3 is 13 amino acids.

The CDR3 bases are TGTGCCAGCAGTTCTACCTATGGCTACACCTTC. Residues: CASSSTYGYTF. This chain uses TRBV27 with TRBJ1-2; no clear D. The CDR3 loop spans 11 amino acids. Germline loops: CDR1 MNHEY, CDR2 SMNVEV (reference sequence). The V end lost 4 bases, the J end lost 4 bases, and 4 bases lay between the germline ends.

The V and J genes are TRBV28 and TRBJ2-7, with TRBD1 matching 7 bases. Per the germline V gene, CDR1 is MDHEN and CDR2 is SYDVKM. Trimming removed 4 bases from V and 8 bases from J; junction bases left unmatched: 11. This CDR3 contains 14 residues. CDR3 sequence reads: CASSSPGTAEKQYF. CDR3 coding DNA: TGTGCCAGCAGTTCCCCCGGGACAGCGGAAAAGCAGTACTTC.

This chain links TRBV6-5 with TRBJ2-7; 9 bases are shared with TRBD2. Trimming at V came to 7 bases and at J to 7 bases, leaving 8 bases not matched to a gene. Germline V gene data show CDR1 as MNHEY and CDR2 as SVGAGI. The length of the CDR3 is 13 residues. CDR3 bases: TGTGCCAGCAAGCTGGTCGCGGGGGGGGAGCAGTACTTC. Residues: CASKLVAGGEQYF.

The count of this clone is one. The chain has TRBV11-2 and TRBJ1-5; D is uncertain. In germline, CDR1 is SGHAT, CDR2 FQNNGV. V was clipped by 1 base and J by 6 bases, with 10 bases between them. CDR3 length: 14 residues. This chain's CDR3 is CASSLGREGQPQHF. CDR3 coding DNA: TGTGCCAGCAGCTTAGGCAGAGAGGGTCAGCCCCAGCATTTT. The full variable domain, its missing parts supplied by reference TRBV11-2 and TRBJ1-5, is EAGVAQSPRYKIIEKRQSVAFWCNPISGHATLYWYQQILGQGPKLLIQFQNNGVVDDSQLPKDRFSAERLKGVDSTLKIQPAKLEDSAVYLCASSLGREGQPQHFGDGTRLSIL.

The chain employs TRBV29-1 and TRBJ2-1; TRBD2 might be the D (5 bases). V lost 7 bases to trimming and J lost 5 bases, with 18 bases between them. The CDR3 spans 14 residues. Germline V gene lookup returns CDR1 SQVTM and CDR2 ANQGSEA. The CDR3 loop is CSGLGRPGDNEQFF. For the CDR3, the DNA is TGCAGCGGCCTAGGAAGACCCGGGGACAATGAGCAGTTCTTC.

The chain combines TRBV28 with TRBJ2-1, with D tentatively TRBD1 (5 bases). The ends were cut back, 6 bases at V and 12 bases at J, with 15 bases in the middle. This CDR3 spans 12 amino acids. CDR1 is MDHEN, CDR2 SYDVKM, per germline. The CDR3 DNA follows: TGTGCCAGCAGCAGAGACAGTTTTGTGCAGTTCTTC. Its protein product is CASSRDSFVQFF.

V usage is TRBV5-1 and J usage is TRBJ2-5; D uncertain. CDR1 and CDR2 (germline): SGHRS, YFSETQ. CDR3 length: 15 amino acids. Deletions cut 0 bases from V and 5 bases from J, with 14 bases between. CDR3 residues: CASSLGPTSRETQYF. The CDR3 DNA sequence: TGCGCCAGCAGCTTGGGCCCCACCTCCCGGGAGACCCAGTACTTC.

The rearrangement joins TRBV29-1 to TRBJ1-2, with a weak D call TRBD1 (6 bases). The CDR3 contains 14 residues. Trimming removed 5 bases at V and 2 bases at J, with 15 bases between. CDR1 and CDR2 from the germline V gene are SQVTM and ANQGSEA. The CDR3 sequence: CSVMGHRSNYGYTF. The CDR3 nucleotides are TGCAGCGTTATGGGACACCGATCGAACTATGGCTACACCTTC.

V gene TRBV28 combines with J gene TRBJ1-2; TRBD1 matches 7 bases. The V and J ends lost 6 bases and 7 bases, in that order; junction bases with no gene match: 11. The CDR3 runs to 14 residues. The germline CDR1 and CDR2 sequences are MDHEN and SYDVKM. CDR3 sequence: CASRRTGRLSGYTF. The DNA of the CDR3 is TGTGCCAGCAGGCGGACAGGAAGACTATCTGGCTACACCTTC.

This chain links TRBV20-1 with TRBJ1-1, with D possibly being TRBD1 (5 bases). Germline CDR1 is DFQATT and CDR2 is SNEGSKA (reference sequence). This CDR3 spans 11 amino acids. V was clipped by 3 bases and J by 8 bases, with 10 bases between them. CDR3 DNA: TGCAGTGCTAGGGCAGGGAAAGAAGCTTTCTTT. Protein sequence: CSARAGKEAFF.

The table lists this clone with a count of one. V is TRBV27 and J is TRBJ2-7, with 7 bases fitting TRBD1. CDR3 length equals 15 residues. V gave up 7 bases and J gave up 3 bases; unmatched junction bases: 12. CDR1 and CDR2 (germline): MNHEY, SMNVEV (reference sequence). The CDR3 reads CASKSEGTAGYEQYF. The CDR3 DNA follows: TGTGCCAGCAAAAGCGAAGGGACAGCTGGCTACGAGCAGTACTTC.

There are a few counts of this clone. The chain is built from TRBV18 and TRBJ2-7; the match to TRBD1 covers 9 bases. CDR3 length: 15 residues. J was trimmed by 4 bases and V by 0 bases; bases with no gene match: 4. CDR1 KGHSH and CDR2 LQKENI come from the germline V gene. The CDR3 sequence: CASSPPGQGGYEQYF. The CDR3 DNA sequence: TGTGCCAGCTCACCACCGGGACAGGGTGGATACGAGCAGTACTTC. Full variable domain (outside the CDR3, taken from reference TRBV18 and TRBJ2-7): NAGVMQNPRHLVRRRGQEARLRCSPMKGHSHVYWYRQLPEEGLKFMVYLQKENIIDESGMPKERFSAEFPKEGPSILRIQQVVRGDSAAYFCASSPPGQGGYEQYFGPGTRLTVT.

V is TRBV5-6 and J is TRBJ2-3; D possibly corresponds to TRBD1 (6 bases). The CDR3 loop spans 17 amino acids. Germline V gives CDR1 SGHDT, CDR2 YYEEEE. V was shortened by 4 bases and J by 4 bases, with 22 bases between the two germline ends. CDR3 DNA sequence: TGTGCCAGCAGCGCGGCCACAGGGTGGGGGAATGCAGATACGCAGTATTTT. It yields the protein CASSAATGWGNADTQYF.

The CDR3 sequence is CASSPLLRQVSDTEAFF. CDR3 coding DNA: TGTGCCAGCTCACCCCTACTAAGACAGGTGTCGGACACTGAAGCTTTCTTT. The V and J genes are TRBV18 and TRBJ1-1, with D perhaps matching TRBD1 (6 bases). From germline, CDR1 is KGHSH and CDR2 LQKENI. The CDR3 runs 17 residues. Between the trimmed V and J ends, which lost 3 bases and 3 bases, there was a span of 20 bases. Full variable domain (missing parts from reference TRBV18 and TRBJ1-1): NAGVMQNPRHLVRRRGQEARLRCSPMKGHSHVYWYRQLPEEGLKFMVYLQKENIIDESGMPKERFSAEFPKEGPSILRIQQVVRGDSAAYFCASSPLLRQVSDTEAFFGQGTRLTVV.

This clone has a single count. The rearrangement links TRBV3-1 (or the pseudogene TRBV3-2) to TRBJ1-2; D is possibly TRBD1 (6 bases). Trimming took 1 base from V and 4 from J, leaving 7 bases between them. Looked up from germline, CDR1 is LGHDT and CDR2 is YNNKEL (reference sequence). The CDR3 totals 13 residues. This CDR3 is CASSQVDSYGYTF. CDR3 nucleotides: TGTGCCAGCAGCCAAGTGGACAGCTATGGCTACACCTTC.